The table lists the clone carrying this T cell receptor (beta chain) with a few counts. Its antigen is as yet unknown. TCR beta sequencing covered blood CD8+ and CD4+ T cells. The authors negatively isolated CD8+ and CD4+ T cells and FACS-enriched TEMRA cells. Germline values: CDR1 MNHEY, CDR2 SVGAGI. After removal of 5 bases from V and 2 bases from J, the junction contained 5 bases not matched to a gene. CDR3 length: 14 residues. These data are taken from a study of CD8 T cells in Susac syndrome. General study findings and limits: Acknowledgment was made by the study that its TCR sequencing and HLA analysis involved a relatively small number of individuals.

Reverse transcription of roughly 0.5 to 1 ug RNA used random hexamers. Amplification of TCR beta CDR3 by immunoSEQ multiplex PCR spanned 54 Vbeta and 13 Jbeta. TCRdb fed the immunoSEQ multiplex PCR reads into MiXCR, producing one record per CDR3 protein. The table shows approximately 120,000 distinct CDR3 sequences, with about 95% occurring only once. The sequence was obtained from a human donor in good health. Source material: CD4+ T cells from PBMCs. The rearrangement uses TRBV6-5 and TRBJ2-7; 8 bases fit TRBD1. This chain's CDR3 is CASSTDRGTYEQYF. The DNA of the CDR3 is TGTGCCAGCAGTACTGACAGGGGAACCTACGAGCAGTACTTC.